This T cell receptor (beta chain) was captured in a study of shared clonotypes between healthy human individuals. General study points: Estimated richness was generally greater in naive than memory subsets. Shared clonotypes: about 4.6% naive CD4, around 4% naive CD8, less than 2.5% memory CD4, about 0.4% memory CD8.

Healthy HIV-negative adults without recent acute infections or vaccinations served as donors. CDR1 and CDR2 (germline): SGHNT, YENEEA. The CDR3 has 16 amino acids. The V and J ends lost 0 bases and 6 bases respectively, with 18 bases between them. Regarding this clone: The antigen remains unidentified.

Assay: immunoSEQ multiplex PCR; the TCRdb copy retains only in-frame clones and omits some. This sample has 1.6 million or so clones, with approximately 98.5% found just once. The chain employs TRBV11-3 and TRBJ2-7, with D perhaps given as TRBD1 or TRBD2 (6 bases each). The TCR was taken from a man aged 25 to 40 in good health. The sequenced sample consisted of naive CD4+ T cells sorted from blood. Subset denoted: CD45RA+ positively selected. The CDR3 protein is CASSLEGGTLRGEQYF. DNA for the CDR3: TGTGCCAGCAGCTTAGAAGGGGGGACTCTCCGGGGCGAGCAGTACTTC.